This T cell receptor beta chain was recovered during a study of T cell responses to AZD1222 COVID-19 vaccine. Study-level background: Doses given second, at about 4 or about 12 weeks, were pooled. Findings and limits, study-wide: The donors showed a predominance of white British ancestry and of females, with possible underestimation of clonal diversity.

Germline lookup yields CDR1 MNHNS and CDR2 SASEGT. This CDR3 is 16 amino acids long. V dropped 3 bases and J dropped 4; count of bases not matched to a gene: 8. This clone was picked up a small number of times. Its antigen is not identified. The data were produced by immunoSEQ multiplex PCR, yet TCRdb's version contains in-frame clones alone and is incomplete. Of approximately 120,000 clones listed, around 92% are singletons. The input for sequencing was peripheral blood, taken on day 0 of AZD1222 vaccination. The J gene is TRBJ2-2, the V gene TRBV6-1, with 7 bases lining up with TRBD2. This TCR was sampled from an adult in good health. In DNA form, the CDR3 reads TGTGCCAGCAGTGACGACGGGGGGAGCCTCACCGGGGAGCTGTTTTTT. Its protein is CASSDDGGSLTGELFF.